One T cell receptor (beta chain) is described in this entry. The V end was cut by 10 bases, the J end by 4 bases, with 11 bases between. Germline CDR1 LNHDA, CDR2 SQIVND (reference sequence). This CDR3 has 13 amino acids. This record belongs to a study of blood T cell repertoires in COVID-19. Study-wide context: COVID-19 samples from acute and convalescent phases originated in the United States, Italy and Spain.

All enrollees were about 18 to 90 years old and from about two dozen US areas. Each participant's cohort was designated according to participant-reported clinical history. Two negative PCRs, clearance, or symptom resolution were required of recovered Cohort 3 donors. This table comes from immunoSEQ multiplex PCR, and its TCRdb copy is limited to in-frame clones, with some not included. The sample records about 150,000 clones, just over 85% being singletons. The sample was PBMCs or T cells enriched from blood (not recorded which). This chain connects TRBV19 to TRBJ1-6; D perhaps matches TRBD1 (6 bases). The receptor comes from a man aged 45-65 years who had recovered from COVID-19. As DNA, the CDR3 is TGTGCCACAGGACAGTCGTATAATTCACCCCTCCACTTT. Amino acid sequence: CATGQSYNSPLHF.